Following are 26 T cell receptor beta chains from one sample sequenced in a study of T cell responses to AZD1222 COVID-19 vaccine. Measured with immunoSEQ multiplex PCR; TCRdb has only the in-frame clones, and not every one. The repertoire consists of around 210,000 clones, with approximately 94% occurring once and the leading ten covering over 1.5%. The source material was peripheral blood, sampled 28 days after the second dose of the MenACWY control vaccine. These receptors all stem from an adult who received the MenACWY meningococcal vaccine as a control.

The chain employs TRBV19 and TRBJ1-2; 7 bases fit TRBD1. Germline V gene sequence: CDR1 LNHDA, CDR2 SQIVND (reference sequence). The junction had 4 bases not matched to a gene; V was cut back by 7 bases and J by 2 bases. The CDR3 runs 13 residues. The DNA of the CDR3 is TGTGCCAGTACGCAGGGGGTGAACTATGGCTACACCTTC. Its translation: CASTQGVNYGYTF.

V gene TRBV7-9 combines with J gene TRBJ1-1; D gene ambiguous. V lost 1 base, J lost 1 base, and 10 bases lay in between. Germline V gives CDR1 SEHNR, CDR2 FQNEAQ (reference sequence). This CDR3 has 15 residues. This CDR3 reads CASSLDGRTNTEAFF. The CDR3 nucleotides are TGTGCCAGCAGCTTAGATGGCAGAACGAACACTGAAGCTTTCTTT.

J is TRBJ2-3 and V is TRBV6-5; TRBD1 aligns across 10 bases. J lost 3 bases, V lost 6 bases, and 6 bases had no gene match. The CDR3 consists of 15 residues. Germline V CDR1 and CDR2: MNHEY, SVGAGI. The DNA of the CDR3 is TGTGCCAGCAGGTCCCGGGACAGGGGAACAGATACGCAGTATTTT. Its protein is CASRSRDRGTDTQYF.

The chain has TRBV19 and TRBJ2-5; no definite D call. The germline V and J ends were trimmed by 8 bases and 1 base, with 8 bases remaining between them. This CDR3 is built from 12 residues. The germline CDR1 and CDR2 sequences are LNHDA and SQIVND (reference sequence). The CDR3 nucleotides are TGTGCCAGTGGGTCAGTCCAAGAGACCCAGTACTTC. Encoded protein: CASGSVQETQYF. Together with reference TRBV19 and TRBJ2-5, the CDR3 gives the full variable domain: DGGITQSPKYLFRKEGQNVTLSCEQNLNHDAMYWYRQDPGQGLRLIYYSQIVNDFQKGDIAEGYSVSREKKESFPLTVTSAQKNPTAFYLCASGSVQETQYFGPGTRLLVL.

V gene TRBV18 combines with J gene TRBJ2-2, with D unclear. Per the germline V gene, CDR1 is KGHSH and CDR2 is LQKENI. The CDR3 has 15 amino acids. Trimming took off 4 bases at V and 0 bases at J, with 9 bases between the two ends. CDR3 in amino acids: CASSLDPANTGELFF. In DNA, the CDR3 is TGTGCCAGCTCACTGGACCCCGCGAACACCGGGGAGCTGTTTTTT.

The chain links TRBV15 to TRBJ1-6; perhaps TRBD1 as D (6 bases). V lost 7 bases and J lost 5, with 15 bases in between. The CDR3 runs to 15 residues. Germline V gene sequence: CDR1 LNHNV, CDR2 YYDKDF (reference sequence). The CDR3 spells CATTPGGANNSPLHF. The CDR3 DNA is TGTGCCACCACCCCCGGGGGGGCTAATAATTCACCCCTCCACTTT.

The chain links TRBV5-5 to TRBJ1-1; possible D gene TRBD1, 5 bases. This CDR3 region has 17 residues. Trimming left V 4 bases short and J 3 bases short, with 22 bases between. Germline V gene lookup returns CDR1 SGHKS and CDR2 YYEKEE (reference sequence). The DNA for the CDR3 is TGTGCCAGCAGCGGGTTGGGGCAGAGGGATATCTACACTGAAGCTTTCTTT. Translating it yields CASSGLGQRDIYTEAFF. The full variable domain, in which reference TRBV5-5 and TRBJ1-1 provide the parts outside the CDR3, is DAGVTQSPTHLIKTRGQQVTLRCSPISGHKSVSWYQQVLGQGPQFIFQYYEKEERGRGNFPDRFSARQFPNYSSELNVNALLLGDSALYLCASSGLGQRDIYTEAFFGQGTRLTVV.

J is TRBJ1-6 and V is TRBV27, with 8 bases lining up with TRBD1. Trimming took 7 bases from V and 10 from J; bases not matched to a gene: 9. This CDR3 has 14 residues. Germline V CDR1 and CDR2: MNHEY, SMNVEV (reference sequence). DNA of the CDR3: TGTGCCAGCAACCCCACAGGGGGATTCTCACCCCTCCACTTT. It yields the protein CASNPTGGFSPLHF.

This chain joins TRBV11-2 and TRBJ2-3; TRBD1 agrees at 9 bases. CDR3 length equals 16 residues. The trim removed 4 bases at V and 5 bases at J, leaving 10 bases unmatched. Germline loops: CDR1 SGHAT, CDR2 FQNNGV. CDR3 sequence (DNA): TGTGCCAGCAGCTACCTTCCGGGACAGGGCAGAGATACGCAGTATTTT. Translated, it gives CASSYLPGQGRDTQYF.

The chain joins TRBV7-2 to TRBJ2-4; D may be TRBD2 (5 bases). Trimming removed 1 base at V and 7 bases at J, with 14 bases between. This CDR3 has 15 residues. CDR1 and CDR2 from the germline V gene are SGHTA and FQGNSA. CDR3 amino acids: CASSLGGAGGNIQYF. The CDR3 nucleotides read TGTGCCAGCAGCTTAGGTGGCGCGGGCGGCAACATTCAGTACTTC.

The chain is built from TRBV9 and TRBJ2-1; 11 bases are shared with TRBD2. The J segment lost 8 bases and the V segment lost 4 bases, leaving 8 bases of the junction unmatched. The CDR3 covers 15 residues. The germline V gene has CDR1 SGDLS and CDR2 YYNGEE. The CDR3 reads CASSYTGTSGDEQFF. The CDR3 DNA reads TGTGCCAGCAGCTATACCGGGACTAGCGGTGATGAGCAGTTCTTC.

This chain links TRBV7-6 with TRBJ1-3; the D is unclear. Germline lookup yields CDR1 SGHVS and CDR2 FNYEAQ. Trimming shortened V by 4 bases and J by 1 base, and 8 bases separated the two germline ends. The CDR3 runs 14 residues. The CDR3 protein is CASSSAASGNTIYF. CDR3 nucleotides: TGTGCCAGCAGCTCCGCGGCGTCTGGAAACACCATATATTTT.

CDR3 coding DNA: TGTGCCAGTTCAACGGGACAGGGGGCGCGTGGCACTGAAGCTTTCTTT. Its protein is CASSTGQGARGTEAFF. V and J are TRBV19 and TRBJ1-1, with 12 bases identical to TRBD1. The germline V gene has CDR1 LNHDA and CDR2 SQIVND (reference sequence). The V gene end was trimmed by 8 bases and the J gene end by 4 bases; junction bases not matched to a gene: 11. The CDR3 covers 16 residues.

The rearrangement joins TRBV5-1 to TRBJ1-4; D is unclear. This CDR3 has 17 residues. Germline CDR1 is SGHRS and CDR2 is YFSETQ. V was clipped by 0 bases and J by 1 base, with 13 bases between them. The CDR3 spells CASSLDPAPETNEKLFF. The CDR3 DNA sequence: TGCGCCAGCAGCTTGGATCCAGCGCCGGAAACTAATGAAAAACTGTTTTTT. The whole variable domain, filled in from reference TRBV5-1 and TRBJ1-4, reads KAGVTQTPRYLIKTRGQQVTLSCSPISGHRSVSWYQQTPGQGLQFLFEYFSETQRNKGNFPGRFSGRQFSNSRSEMNVSTLELGDSALYLCASSLDPAPETNEKLFFGSGTQLSVL.

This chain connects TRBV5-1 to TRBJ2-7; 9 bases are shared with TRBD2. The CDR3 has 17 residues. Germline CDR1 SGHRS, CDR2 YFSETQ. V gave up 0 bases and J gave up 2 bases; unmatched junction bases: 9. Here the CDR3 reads CASSLGAGGRSTYEQYF. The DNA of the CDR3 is TGCGCCAGCAGCTTGGGAGCGGGGGGCCGAAGTACCTACGAGCAGTACTTC.

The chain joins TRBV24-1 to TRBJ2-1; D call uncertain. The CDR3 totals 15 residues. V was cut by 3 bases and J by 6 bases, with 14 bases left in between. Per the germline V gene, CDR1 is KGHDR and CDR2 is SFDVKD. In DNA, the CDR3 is TGTGCCACCAGTGATCCCTCCGGGTTAGTCAATGAGCAGTTCTTC. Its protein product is CATSDPSGLVNEQFF.

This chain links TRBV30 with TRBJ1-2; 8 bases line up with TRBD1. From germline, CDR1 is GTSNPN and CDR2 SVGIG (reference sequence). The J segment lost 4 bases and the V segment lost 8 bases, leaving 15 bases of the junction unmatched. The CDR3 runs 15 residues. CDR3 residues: CADWDRSSPFYGYTF. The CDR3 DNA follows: TGTGCCGATTGGGACAGGAGTTCCCCCTTCTATGGCTACACCTTC. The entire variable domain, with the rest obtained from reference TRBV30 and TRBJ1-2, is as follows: SQTIHQWPATLVQPVGSPLSLECTVEGTSNPNLYWYRQAAGRGLQLLFYSVGIGQISSEVPQNLSASRPQDRQFILSSKKLLLSDSGFYLCADWDRSSPFYGYTFGSGTRLTVV.

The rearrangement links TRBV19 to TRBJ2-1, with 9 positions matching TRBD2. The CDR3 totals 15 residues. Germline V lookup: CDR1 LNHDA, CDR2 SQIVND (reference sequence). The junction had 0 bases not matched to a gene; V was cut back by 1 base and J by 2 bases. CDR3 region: CASSIGTSAYNEQFF. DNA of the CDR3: TGTGCCAGTAGTATAGGGACTAGCGCCTACAATGAGCAGTTCTTC.

CDR3 loop: CASSENEFRSNQPQHF. The CDR3 nucleotides are TGTGCCAGCAGTGAAAATGAGTTCCGTAGCAATCAGCCCCAGCATTTT. The V call is TRBV6-1, the J call TRBJ1-5; D gene ambiguous. The CDR3 covers 16 residues. V lost 2 bases to trimming and J lost 0 bases, with 11 bases between them. Germline-derived CDR1 and CDR2 are MNHNS and SASEGT.

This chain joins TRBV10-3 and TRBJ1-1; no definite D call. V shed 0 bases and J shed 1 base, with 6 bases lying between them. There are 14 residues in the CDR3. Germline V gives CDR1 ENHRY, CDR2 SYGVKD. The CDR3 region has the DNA TGTGCCATCAGTGAGTCTGACCAGAACACTGAAGCTTTCTTT. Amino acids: CAISESDQNTEAFF.

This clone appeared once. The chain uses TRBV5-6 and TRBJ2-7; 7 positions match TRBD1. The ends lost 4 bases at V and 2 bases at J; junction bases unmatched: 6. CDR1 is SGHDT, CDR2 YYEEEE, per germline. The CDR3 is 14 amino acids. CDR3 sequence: CASSLGQNTYEQYF. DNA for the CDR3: TGTGCCAGCAGCCTGGGACAGAACACCTACGAGCAGTACTTC.

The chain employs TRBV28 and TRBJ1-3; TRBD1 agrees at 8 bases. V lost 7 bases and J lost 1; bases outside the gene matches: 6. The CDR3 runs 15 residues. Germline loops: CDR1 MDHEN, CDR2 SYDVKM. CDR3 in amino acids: CASTRDRISGNTIYF. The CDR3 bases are TGTGCCAGCACCAGGGACAGGATTTCTGGAAACACCATATATTTT.

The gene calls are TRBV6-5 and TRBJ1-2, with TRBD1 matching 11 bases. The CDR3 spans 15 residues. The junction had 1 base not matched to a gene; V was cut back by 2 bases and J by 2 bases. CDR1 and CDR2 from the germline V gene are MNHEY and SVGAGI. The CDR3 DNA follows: TGTGCCAGCAGTTACGGGACAGGGGGGAACTATGGCTACACCTTC. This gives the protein CASSYGTGGNYGYTF.

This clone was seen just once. The DNA of the CDR3 is TGTGCCAGCAGCTCCCCCCCCCTGGGCACTGAAGCTTTCTTT. This codes for CASSSPPLGTEAFF. The V call is TRBV7-2, the J call TRBJ1-1; no definite D call. CDR1 is SGHTA and CDR2 is FQGNSA in the germline V gene. The CDR3 has 14 residues. V was shortened by 4 bases and J by 4 bases, with 13 bases between the two germline ends.

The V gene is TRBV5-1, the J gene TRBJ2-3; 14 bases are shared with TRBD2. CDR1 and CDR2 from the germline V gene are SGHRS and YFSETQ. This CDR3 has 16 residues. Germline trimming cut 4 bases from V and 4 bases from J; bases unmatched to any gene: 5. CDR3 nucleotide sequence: TGCGCCAGCAGCGGGAGGACTAGCGGGAGGTCAGATACGCAGTATTTT. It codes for CASSGRTSGRSDTQYF.

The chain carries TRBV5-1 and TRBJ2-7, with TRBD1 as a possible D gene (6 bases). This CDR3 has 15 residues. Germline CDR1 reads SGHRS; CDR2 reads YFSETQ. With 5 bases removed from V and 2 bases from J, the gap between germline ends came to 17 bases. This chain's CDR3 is CASRARQELTYEQYF. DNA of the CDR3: TGCGCCAGCAGGGCCCGACAGGAGCTAACCTACGAGCAGTACTTC.